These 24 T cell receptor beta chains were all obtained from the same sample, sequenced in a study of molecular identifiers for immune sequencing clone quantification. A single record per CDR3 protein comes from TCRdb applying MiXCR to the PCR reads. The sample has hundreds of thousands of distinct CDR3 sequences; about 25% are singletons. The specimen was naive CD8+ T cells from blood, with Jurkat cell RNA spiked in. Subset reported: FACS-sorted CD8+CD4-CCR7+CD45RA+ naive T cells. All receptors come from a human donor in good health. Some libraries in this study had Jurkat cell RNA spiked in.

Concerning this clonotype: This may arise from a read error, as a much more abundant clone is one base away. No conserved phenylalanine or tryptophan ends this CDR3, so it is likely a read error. The CDR3 DNA reads as TGTGCCAGCAGCTTAGATTCTAGCGTCGTGTGGGCCCAGTACTTA. Translated, it gives CASSLDSSVVWAQYL. J is TRBJ2-5 and V is TRBV7-2; D is possibly TRBD2 (6 bases). V dropped 1 base and J dropped 9 bases, with 18 bases sitting between them. CDR3 length: 15 residues. The germline gives CDR1 SGHTA, CDR2 FQGNSA.

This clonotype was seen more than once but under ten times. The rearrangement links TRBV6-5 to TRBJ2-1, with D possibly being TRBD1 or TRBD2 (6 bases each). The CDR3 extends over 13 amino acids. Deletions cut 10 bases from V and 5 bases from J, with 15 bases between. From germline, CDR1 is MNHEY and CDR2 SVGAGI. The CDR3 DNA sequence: TGTGCCATCTCAGTTAGGGGGGACAATGAGCAGTTCTTC. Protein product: CAISVRGDNEQFF.

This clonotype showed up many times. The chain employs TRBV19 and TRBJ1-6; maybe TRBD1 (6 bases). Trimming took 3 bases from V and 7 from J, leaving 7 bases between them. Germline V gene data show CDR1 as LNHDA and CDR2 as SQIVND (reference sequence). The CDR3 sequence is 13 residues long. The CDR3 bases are TGTGCCAGTAGTATGGGGACAAATTCACCCCTCCACTTT. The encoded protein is CASSMGTNSPLHF.

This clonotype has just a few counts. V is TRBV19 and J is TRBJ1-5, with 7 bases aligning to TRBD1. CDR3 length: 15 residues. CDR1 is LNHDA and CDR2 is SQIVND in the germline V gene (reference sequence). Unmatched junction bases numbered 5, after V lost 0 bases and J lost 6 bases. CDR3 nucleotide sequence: TGTGCCAGTAGTATAGAGGAAGGGGGCGTTCAGCCCCAGCATTTT. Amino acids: CASSIEEGGVQPQHF. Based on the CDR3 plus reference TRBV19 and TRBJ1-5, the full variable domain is DGGITQSPKYLFRKEGQNVTLSCEQNLNHDAMYWYRQDPGQGLRLIYYSQIVNDFQKGDIAEGYSVSREKKESFPLTVTSAQKNPTAFYLCASSIEEGGVQPQHFGDGTRLSIL.

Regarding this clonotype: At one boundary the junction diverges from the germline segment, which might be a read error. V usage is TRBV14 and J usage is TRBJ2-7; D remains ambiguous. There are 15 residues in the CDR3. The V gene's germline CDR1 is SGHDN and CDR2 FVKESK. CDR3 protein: CTSSLFGGPGYEQYF. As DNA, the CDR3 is TGTACCAGCAGCTTGTTCGGTGGACCCGGCTACGAGCAGTACTTC.

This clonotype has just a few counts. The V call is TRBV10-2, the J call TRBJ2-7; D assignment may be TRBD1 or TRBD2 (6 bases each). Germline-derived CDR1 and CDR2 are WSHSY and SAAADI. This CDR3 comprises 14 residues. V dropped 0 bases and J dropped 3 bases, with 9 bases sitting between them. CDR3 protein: CASSESRGDYEQYF. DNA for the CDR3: TGCGCCAGCAGTGAGTCGAGGGGGGACTACGAGCAGTACTTC.

The chain's CDR3 is CASKEGTEDTDTQYF. In DNA, the CDR3 is TGTGCCAGTAAAGAAGGGACCGAAGACACAGATACGCAGTATTTT. The chain uses TRBV19 and TRBJ2-3; possibly TRBD1 or TRBD2 for D (5 bases each). Trimming took off 7 bases at V and 2 bases at J, with 16 bases between the two ends. The CDR3 runs to 15 residues. Germline V gene lookup returns CDR1 LNHDA and CDR2 SQIVND (reference sequence).

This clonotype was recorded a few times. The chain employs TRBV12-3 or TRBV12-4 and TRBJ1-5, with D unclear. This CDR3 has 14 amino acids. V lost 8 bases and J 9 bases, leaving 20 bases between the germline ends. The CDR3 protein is CASCRWGSGRPQHF. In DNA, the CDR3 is TGTGCCAGCTGCCGGTGGGGATCGGGTCGGCCCCAGCATTTT.

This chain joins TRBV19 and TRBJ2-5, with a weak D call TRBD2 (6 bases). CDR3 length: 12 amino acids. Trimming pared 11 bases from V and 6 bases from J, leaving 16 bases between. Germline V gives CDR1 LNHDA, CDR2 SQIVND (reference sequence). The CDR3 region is CACTRGRKTQYF. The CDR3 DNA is TGTGCCTGTACCCGGGGGAGGAAGACCCAGTACTTC.

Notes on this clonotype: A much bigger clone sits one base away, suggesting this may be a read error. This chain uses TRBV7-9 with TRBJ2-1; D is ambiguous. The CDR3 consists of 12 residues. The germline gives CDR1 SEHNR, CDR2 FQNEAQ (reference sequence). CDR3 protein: CAGSLWSGEQFF. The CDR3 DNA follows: TGTGCCGGCAGCTTATGGTCCGGTGAGCAGTTCTTC.

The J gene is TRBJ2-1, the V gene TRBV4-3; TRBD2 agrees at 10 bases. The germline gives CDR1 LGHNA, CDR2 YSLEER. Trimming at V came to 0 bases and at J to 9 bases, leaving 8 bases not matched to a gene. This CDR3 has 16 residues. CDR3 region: CASSQEGLAGVGEQFF. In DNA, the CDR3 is TGCGCCAGCAGCCAAGAAGGCCTAGCGGGAGTTGGTGAGCAGTTCTTC.

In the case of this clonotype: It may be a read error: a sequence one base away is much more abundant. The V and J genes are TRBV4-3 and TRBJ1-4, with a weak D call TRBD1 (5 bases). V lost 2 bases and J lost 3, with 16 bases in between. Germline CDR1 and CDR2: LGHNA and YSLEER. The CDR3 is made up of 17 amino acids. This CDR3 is CASSQKRQGRSNEKLFF. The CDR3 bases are TGCGCCAGCAGCCAAAAAAGGCAGGGACGGTCTAATGAAAAACTGTTTTTT.

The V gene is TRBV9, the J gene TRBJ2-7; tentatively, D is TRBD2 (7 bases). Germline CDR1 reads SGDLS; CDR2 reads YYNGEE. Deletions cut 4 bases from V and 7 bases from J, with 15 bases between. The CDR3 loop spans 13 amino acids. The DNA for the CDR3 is TGTGCCAGCAGCACAGGGACTACTGGTGAGCAGTACTTC. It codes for CASSTGTTGEQYF.

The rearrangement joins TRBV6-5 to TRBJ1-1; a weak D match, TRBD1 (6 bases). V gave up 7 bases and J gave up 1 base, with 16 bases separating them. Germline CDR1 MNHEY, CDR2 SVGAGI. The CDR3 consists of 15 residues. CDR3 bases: TGTGCCAGCAAACCTCTCGCAGGGGCGAACACTGAAGCTTTCTTT. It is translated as CASKPLAGANTEAFF.

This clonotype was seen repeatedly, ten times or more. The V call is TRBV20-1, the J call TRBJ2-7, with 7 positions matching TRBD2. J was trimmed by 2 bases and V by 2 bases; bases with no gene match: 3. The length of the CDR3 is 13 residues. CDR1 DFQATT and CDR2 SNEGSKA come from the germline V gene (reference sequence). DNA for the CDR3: TGCAGTGCTAGACTAGCGGTTACCTACGAGCAGTACTTC. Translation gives CSARLAVTYEQYF.

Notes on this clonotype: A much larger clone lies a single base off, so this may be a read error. The CDR3, as DNA: TGTGCCAGCAGTTTCTTGGGACAGGATACGCGGTATTTT. Protein sequence: CASSFLGQDTRYF. The gene calls are TRBV12-3 or TRBV12-4 and TRBJ2-3; 8 bases are shared with TRBD1. The CDR3 has 13 amino acids.

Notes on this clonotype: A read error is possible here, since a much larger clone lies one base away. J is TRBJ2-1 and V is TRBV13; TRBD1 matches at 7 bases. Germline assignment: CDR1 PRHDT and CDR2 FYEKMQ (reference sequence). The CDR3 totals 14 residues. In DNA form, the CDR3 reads TGTACCAGCAGCATGGACAGGTCCTACAATGAGCAGTTCTTC. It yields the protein CTSSMDRSYNEQFF.

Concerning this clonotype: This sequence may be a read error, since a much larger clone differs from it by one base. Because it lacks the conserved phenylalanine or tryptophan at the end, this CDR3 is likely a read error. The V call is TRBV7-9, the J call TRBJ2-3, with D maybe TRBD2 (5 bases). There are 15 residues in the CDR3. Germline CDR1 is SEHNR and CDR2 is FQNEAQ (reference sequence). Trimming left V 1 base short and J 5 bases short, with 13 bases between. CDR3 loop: CASSLVPGVVDTQYY. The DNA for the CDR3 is TGTGCCAGCAGCTTAGTGCCCGGGGTCGTAGATACGCAGTATTAT.

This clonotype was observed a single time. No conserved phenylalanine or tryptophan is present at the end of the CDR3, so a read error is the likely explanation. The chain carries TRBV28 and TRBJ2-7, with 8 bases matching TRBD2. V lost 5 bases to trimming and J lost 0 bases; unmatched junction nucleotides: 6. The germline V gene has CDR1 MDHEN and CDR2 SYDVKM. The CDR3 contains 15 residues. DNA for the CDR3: TGTGCCAGCAGTCCCAGCGGGGGAGACTCCTACGAGCAGTACTCC. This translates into CASSPSGGDSYEQYS.

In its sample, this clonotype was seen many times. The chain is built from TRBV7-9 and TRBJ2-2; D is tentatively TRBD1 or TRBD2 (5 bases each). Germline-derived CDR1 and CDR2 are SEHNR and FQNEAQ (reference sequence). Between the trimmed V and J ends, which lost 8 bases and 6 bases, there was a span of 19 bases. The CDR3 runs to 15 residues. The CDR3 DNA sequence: TGTGCCAGCGGATTGACGGGGCGCGGATCCGGGGAGCTGTTTTTT. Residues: CASGLTGRGSGELFF. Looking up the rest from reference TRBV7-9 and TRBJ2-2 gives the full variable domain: DTGVSQNPRHKITKRGQNVTFRCDPISEHNRLYWYRQTLGQGPEFLTYFQNEAQLEKSRLLSDRFSAERPKGSFSTLEIQRTEQGDSAMYLCASGLTGRGSGELFFGEGSRLTVL.

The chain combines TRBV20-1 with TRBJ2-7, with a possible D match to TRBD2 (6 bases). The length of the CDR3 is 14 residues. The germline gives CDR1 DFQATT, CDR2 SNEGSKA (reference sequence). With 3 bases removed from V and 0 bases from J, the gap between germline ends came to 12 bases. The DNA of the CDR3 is TGCAGTGCTAGTGGGGACTCCTCCTCCTACGAGCAGTACTTC. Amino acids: CSASGDSSSYEQYF.

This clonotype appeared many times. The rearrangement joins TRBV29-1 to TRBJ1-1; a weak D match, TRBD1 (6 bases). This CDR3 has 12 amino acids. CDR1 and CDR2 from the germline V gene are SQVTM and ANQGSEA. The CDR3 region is CTTSGAGTEAFF. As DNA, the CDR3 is TGCACCACTTCGGGGGCCGGGACTGAAGCTTTCTTT. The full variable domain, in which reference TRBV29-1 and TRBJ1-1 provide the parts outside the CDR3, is SAVISQKPSRDICQRGTSLTIQCQVDSQVTMMFWYRQQPGQSLTLIATANQGSEATYESGFVIDKFPISRPNLTFSTLTVSNMSPEDSSIYLCTTSGAGTEAFFGQGTRLTVV.

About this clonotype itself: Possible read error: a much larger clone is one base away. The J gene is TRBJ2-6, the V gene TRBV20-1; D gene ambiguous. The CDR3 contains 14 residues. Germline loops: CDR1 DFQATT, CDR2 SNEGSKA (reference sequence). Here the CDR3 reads CSVRVLGGANVLTF. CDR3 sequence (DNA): TGCAGTGTTAGAGTCCTGGGAGGGGCCAACGTCCTGACTTTC.

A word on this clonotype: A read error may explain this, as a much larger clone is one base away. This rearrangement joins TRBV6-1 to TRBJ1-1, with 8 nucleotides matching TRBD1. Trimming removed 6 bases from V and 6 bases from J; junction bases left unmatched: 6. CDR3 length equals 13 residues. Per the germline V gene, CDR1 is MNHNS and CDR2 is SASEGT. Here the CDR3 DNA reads TGTGCCAGCAGCTGGGACAGGACGCCTGAAGCTTTCTTT. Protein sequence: CASSWDRTPEAFF.